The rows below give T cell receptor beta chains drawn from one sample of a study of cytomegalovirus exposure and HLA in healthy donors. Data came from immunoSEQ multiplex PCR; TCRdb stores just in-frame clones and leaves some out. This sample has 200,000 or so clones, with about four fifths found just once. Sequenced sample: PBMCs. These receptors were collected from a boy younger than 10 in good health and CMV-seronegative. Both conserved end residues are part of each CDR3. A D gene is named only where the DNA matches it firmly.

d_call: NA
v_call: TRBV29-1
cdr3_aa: CSAGTGLGSSGGGETQYF

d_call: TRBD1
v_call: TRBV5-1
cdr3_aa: CASSLEQGVNTGELFF

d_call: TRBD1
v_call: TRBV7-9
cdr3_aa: CASSLVTGGNTEAFF

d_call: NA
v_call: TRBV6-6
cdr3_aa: CASSGAGFSYNEQFF

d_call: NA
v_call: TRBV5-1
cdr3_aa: CASSFQGGPYNEQFF

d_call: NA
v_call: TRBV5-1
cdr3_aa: CASSFRGPEMYEQFF

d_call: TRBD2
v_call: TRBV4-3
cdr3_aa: CASSQVRASGDYEQYF

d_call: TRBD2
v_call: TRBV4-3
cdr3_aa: CASSQDLTSGGGYNEQFF

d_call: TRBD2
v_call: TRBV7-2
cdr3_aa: CASSLAREDTQYF

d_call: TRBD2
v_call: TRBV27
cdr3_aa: CASASGTSGGVSYEQYF

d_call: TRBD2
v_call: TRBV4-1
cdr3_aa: CASSSRTSGTGELFF

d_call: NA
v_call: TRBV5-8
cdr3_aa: CASSLAVYGNTEAFF

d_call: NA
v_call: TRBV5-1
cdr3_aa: CASSLVGDNYGYTF

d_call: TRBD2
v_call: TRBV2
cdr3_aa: CASSEALAGALNEQFF

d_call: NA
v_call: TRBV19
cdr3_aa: CASSIGRGSYGYTF

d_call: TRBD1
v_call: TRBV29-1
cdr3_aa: CSVEEGQGADTQYF

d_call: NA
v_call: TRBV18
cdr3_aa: CASSLTGPEGYTF

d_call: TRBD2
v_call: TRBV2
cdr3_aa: CASSLAVSSTDTQYF

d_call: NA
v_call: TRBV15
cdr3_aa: CATSRGRLVPYNEQFF

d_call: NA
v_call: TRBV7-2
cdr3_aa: CASSFHRQETQYF

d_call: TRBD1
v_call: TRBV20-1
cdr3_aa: CSAIRGAEAFF

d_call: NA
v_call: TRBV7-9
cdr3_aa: CASSLDESSYEQYF

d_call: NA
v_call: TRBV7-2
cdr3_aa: CASSLWGREETQYF

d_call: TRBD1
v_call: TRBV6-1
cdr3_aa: CASSWDREETQYF

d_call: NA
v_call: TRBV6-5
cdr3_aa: CASSSFSGNTEAFF

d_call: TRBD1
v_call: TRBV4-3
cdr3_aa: CASSPQGAPRETQYF

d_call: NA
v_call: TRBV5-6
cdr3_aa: CASSFDPGWRTRGTDTQYF

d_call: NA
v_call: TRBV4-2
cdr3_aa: CASSQIGDLLAGELFF

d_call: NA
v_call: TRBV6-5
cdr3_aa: CASSYYRVSGTEAFF

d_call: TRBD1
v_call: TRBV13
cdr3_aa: CASSPGTGLRGYTF

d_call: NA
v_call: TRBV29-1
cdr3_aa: CSVGYRTYEQYF

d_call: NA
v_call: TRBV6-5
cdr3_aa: CASSYSENTEAFF

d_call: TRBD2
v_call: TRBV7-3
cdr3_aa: CASSPGLAGGLFF

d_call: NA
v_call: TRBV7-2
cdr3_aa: CASSLSRTNQPQHF

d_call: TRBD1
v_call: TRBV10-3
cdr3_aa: CATLDRVKDQPQHF

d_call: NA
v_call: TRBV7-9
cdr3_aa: CASSLEYGGTGTEAFF

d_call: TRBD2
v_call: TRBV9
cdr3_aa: CASSAGLADSLTQYF

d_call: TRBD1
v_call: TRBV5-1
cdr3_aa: CASSQGARPAGGYTF

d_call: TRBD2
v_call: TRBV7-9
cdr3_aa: CASSYELAGGHHNEQFF

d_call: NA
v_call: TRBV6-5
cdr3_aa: CASSSNGGPYEQYF

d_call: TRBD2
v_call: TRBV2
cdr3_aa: CASQFGGGQETQYF

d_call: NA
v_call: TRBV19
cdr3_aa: CASSIGLYNEQFF

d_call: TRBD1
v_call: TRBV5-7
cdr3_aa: CASSFGQVDTQYF

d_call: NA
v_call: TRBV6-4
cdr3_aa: CASSDSENSPLHF

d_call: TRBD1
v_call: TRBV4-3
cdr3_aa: CASSPGTGYVSGANVLTF

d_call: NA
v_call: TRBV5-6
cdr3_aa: CASSLVGGVPTNEKLFF

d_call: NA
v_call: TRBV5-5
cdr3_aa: CASSLALFGDTQYF

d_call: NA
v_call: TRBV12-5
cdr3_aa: CASGNSGGRAFF

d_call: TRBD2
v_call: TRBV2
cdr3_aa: CASRPLSAGGGDTQYF

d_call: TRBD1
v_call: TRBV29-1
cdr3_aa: CSTQGARHKNEQFF

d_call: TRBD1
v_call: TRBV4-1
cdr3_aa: CASSQSRQGYEQYF

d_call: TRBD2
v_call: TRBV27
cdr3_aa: CASSPLRLAGILNTGELFF

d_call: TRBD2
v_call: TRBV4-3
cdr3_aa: CASSPRLSGGLGWYF

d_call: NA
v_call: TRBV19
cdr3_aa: CASSLGAPDTQYF

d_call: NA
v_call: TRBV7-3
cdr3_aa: CASSPRGARETQYF

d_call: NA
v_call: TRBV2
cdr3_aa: CASRSDRISYGYTF

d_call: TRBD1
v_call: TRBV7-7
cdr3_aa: CASSVGTEQETQYF